Listed below are T cell receptor beta chains from one sample, sequenced in a study of early T cells in non-severe SARS-CoV-2 infection. MiXCR, run by TCRdb on the 5' RACE reads, gives a single entry per CDR3 protein. The profile covers about 53,000 distinct CDR3 sequences, with more than 10% appearing a single time and approximately 2.5% taken by the ten largest. Sequencing was performed on whole blood, taken at baseline. These receptors originate from an adult who was a healthcare worker with PCR-confirmed SARS-CoV-2 infection or an uninfected control (not recorded which). The CDR3 runs from the conserved cysteine through the conserved F or W. Fields, in order: D gene, J gene, V gene, clone size, CDR3 length, CDR3 DNA, CDR3 protein. The D gene is left open where the match is weak. Some rows mark clone size as missing; the rest say once, few, many or name a class of expanded clone.

-,TRBJ2-3,TRBV7-8,few,17,TGTGCCAGCAGCTTAGCGCGGGCAGGGCCCTCCGGAGATACGCAGTATTTT,CASSLARAGPSGDTQYF
-,TRBJ2-7,TRBV7-9,-,12,TGTGCCAGTGGACTTGAGGTTGGCGAGCAGTACTTC,CASGLEVGEQYF
TRBD1,TRBJ2-6,TRBV15,many,18,TGTGCCACCAGCAGAGCGGGACAGGGGGTTTTTGGGGCCAACGTCCTGACTTTC,CATSRAGQGVFGANVLTF
-,TRBJ1-1,TRBV7-2,few,12,TGTGCCAGCAGCTATGTAACAACGGAAGCTTTCTTT,CASSYVTTEAFF
-,TRBJ2-4,TRBV2,few,13,TGTGCCACCCGACAGCTAGCCAAAAACATTCAGTACTTC,CATRQLAKNIQYF
-,TRBJ2-2,TRBV6-6,few,15,TGTGCCAGCAGCCTAGTACCCACGAACACCGGGGAGCTGTTTTTT,CASSLVPTNTGELFF
-,TRBJ2-1,TRBV18,-,16,TGTGCCAGCTCACCGTTACAGGGCATTTATTACAATGAGCAGTTCTTC,CASSPLQGIYYNEQFF
-,TRBJ1-2,TRBV2,-,14,TGTGCCAGCAGTGAAGCTAGAGGGGCCTATGGCTACACCTTC,CASSEARGAYGYTF
-,TRBJ2-4,TRBV11-2,-,15,TGTGCCAGCAGCCCCATCTGGGGCACCCAAAACATTCAGTACTTC,CASSPIWGTQNIQYF
-,TRBJ2-1,TRBV7-9,-,13,TGTGCCAGCAGCTTAGTTGAGGGCAATGAGCAGTTCTTC,CASSLVEGNEQFF
TRBD2,TRBJ2-1,TRBV5-5,many,15,TGTGCCAGCAGCTTCGGGAGGTCCTCCTACAATGAGCAGTTCTTC,CASSFGRSSYNEQFF
TRBD1,TRBJ2-3,TRBV28,-,13,TGTGCCAGCCTGACAGGGAAGACAGATACGCAGTATTTT,CASLTGKTDTQYF
TRBD1,TRBJ2-3,TRBV11-2,few,15,TGTGCCAGCAGCACTAGGACAGGGGGGGCAGATACGCAGTATTTT,CASSTRTGGADTQYF
TRBD2,TRBJ2-5,TRBV20-1,few,17,TGCAGTGCTAGAGTACAGCTAGGATTAGCGGGAGTAGAGACCCAGTACTTC,CSARVQLGLAGVETQYF
-,TRBJ2-6,TRBV4-3,few,17,TGCGCCAGCAGCCAAGAGGGGGCCGCGTCTGGGGCCAACGTCCTGACTTTC,CASSQEGAASGANVLTF
-,TRBJ2-7,TRBV20-1,medium-sized,15,TGCAGTGCGAAAACCCAGGGTTCCTTTTCCTACGAGCAGTACTTC,CSAKTQGSFSYEQYF
-,TRBJ1-2,TRBV4-3,-,14,TGCGCCAGCAGCCAAGACCGCCAGCTCTATGGCTACACCTTC,CASSQDRQLYGYTF
TRBD2,TRBJ2-5,TRBV5-1,-,15,TGCGCCAGCAGCTTCCGGAGCGGGAGTATGGAGACCCAGTACTTC,CASSFRSGSMETQYF
-,TRBJ2-5,TRBV12-3/TRBV12-4,many,14,TGTGCCAGCAGTTTCTACACCGGGGGAGAGACCCAGTACTTC,CASSFYTGGETQYF
-,TRBJ2-7,TRBV5-1,few,13,TGCGCCAGCAGCTTGAACGGGGCCGGCGAGCAGTACTTC,CASSLNGAGEQYF
-,TRBJ1-1,TRBV29-1,few,13,TGCAGCGTTACAGCCTTTCACCGGGGTGAAGCTTTCTTT,CSVTAFHRGEAFF
TRBD2,TRBJ2-1,TRBV7-2,-,16,TGTGCCAGCAGCCCCTCGAAGCGGGAGATACCAAATGAGCAGTTCTTC,CASSPSKREIPNEQFF
TRBD2,TRBJ2-7,TRBV11-2,-,16,TGTGCCAGCAGCCGCGCCTGGCGGGAGGAATCTTACGAGCAGTACTTC,CASSRAWREESYEQYF
TRBD1,TRBJ1-1,TRBV18,-,12,TGTGCCAGCTCAGAACCAGGGGGTCCTTCTTTCTTT,CASSEPGGPSFF
-,TRBJ2-1,TRBV5-6,few,17,TGTGCCAGCAGCCCCCTGCGGCTCGGAGGTCTGGACAATGAGCAGTTCTTC,CASSPLRLGGLDNEQFF
TRBD2,TRBJ2-7,TRBV7-2,few,15,TGTGCCAGCAGCTTTTTCCTAGCGGGAGCAAAAGAGCAGTACTTC,CASSFFLAGAKEQYF
TRBD1,TRBJ2-7,TRBV28,-,14,TGTGCCAGCAGTTTATCCACAGGGGGTCACGAGCAGTACTTC,CASSLSTGGHEQYF
-,TRBJ1-2,TRBV2,many,13,TGTGCCAGCAGCGGGGGGTTCGGCTATGGCTACACCTTC,CASSGGFGYGYTF
-,TRBJ2-3,TRBV6-6,-,17,TGTGCCAGCAGTTACGGTGGGGACACCCTTAGGACAGATACGCAGTATTTT,CASSYGGDTLRTDTQYF
-,TRBJ1-2,TRBV2,many,11,TGTGCCAGCAGTGAGGACAGTGGCTACACCTTC,CASSEDSGYTF
-,TRBJ1-4,TRBV12-5,-,19,TGTGCTAGTGGTTTGAACACTGACGGTACCCTTGTTACTAATGAAAAACTGTTTTTT,CASGLNTDGTLVTNEKLFF
TRBD2,TRBJ2-5,TRBV6-5,few,17,TGTGCCAGCAGCCCCGGTGGACTAGCGGGAGTTAGAGAGACCCAGTACTTC,CASSPGGLAGVRETQYF
-,TRBJ2-1,TRBV7-9,many,15,TGTGCCAGCATCCCTGGGAGGACCTCCTACAATGAGCAGTTCTTC,CASIPGRTSYNEQFF
-,TRBJ2-2,TRBV2,many,14,TGTGCCAGCAGTGACAGGAGGAACACCGGGGAGCTGTTTTTT,CASSDRRNTGELFF
-,TRBJ1-1,TRBV25-1,few,14,TGTGCCAGCAGTGAATTTACAGGTGGGACTGAAGCTTTCTTT,CASSEFTGGTEAFF
-,TRBJ2-5,TRBV7-7,many,14,TGTGCCAGCCTCCGGTCGGGGGCGAGTGAGACCCAGTACTTC,CASLRSGASETQYF
-,TRBJ2-3,TRBV6-2/TRBV6-3,few,14,TGTGCCAGCAGTTCCCGGGCCGGGGCGGATACGCAGTATTTT,CASSSRAGADTQYF
TRBD1,TRBJ2-3,TRBV12-3/TRBV12-4,few,14,TGTGCCAGCAGAACGACAGGGCTCACAGATACGCAGTATTTT,CASRTTGLTDTQYF
TRBD1,TRBJ2-7,TRBV29-1,few,12,TGCAGCGTGGGACAGGGGGGCTACGAGCAGTACTTC,CSVGQGGYEQYF
-,TRBJ1-4,TRBV12-3/TRBV12-4,few,14,TGTGCCAGCAGTTTATGGGGGAATGCGGAAAAACTGTTTTTT,CASSLWGNAEKLFF
-,TRBJ1-2,TRBV7-3,few,15,TGTGCCAGCAGCCCGCACCGGGGGGTAGACTATGGCTACACCTTC,CASSPHRGVDYGYTF
TRBD1,TRBJ1-2,TRBV18,many,14,TGTGCCAGCTCGTTCGACAGGGGACACTATGGCTACACCTTC,CASSFDRGHYGYTF
TRBD2,TRBJ2-1,TRBV20-1,few,14,TGCAGTGCTGGACTAGCGAGCTCCTACAATGAGCAGTTCTTC,CSAGLASSYNEQFF
TRBD2,TRBJ2-5,TRBV29-1,few,13,TGCAGCGTTGGACTAGCGGGATTAGAGACCCAGTACTTC,CSVGLAGLETQYF
TRBD1,TRBJ2-2,TRBV7-3,few,15,TGTGCCAGCAGCCCGGGGACAGGTGGCACCGGGGAGCTGTTTTTT,CASSPGTGGTGELFF